This is a list of T cell receptor beta chains from one sample in a study of blood T cell repertoires in COVID-19. Clones were sequenced by immunoSEQ multiplex PCR, and TCRdb holds only the in-frame ones, with some missing. Of some 240,000 clones in the sample, about 93% were seen once. Sequenced material: peripheral blood. These receptors originate from a man in his fifties or sixties with COVID-19, enrolled during active disease. Both conserved end residues are part of each CDR3. The D gene is left open where the match is weak. Clone size is not always given. Where it is, it says once, few, many or a class for expanded clones.

>NA|TRBD1|TRBV6-5|TRBJ2-1
CASSWGQGPYNEQFF
TGTGCCAGCAGTTGGGGACAGGGACCCTACAATGAGCAGTTCTTC
>NA|NA|TRBV27|TRBJ2-7
CASSLYPGEASYEQYF
TGTGCCAGCAGTTTATATCCGGGGGAGGCCTCCTACGAGCAGTACTTC
>NA|NA|TRBV7-6|TRBJ2-2
CASSLRGNTGELFF
TGTGCCAGCAGCCTCAGGGGGAACACCGGGGAGCTGTTTTTT
>NA|TRBD2|TRBV5-1|TRBJ2-1
CASSLELAGVKNEQFF
TGCGCCAGCAGCTTGGAACTAGCGGGAGTTAAAAATGAGCAGTTCTTC
>NA|NA|TRBV2|TRBJ1-5
CASSVGQGHQPQHF
TGTGCCAGCAGTGTTGGCCAGGGGCATCAGCCCCAGCATTTT
>NA|NA|TRBV15|TRBJ1-1
CATRLNTEAFF
TGTGCCACCCGGTTGAACACTGAAGCTTTCTTT
>NA|NA|TRBV21-1|TRBJ2-5
CASSKSGTEKLFPTEQETQYF
TGTGCCAGCAGCAAATCTGGGACAGAAAAGCTTTTTCCCACCGAGCAAGAGACCCAGTACTTC
>NA|NA|TRBV5-1|TRBJ2-5
CASSPGAVGETQYF
TGCGCCAGCAGCCCAGGGGCCGTGGGGGAGACCCAGTACTTC
>NA|TRBD2|TRBV5-4|TRBJ2-1
CASSVGLSGVGNEQFF
TGTGCCAGCAGCGTGGGACTATCAGGCGTTGGTAATGAGCAGTTCTTC
>NA|TRBD1|TRBV5-1|TRBJ2-7
CASSPASAGTGGHEQYF
TGCGCCAGCAGCCCCGCATCGGCCGGGACAGGGGGCCACGAGCAGTACTTC
>NA|TRBD1|TRBV29-1|TRBJ2-3
CSVRGTGGTDTQYF
TGCAGCGTCCGCGGGACAGGGGGCACAGATACGCAGTATTTT
>NA|TRBD1|TRBV2|TRBJ1-1
CASGGMTGVNTEAFF
TGTGCCAGCGGGGGTATGACAGGGGTTAACACTGAAGCTTTCTTT
>NA|TRBD1|TRBV30|TRBJ1-3
CAWTFRDRFSGNTIYF
TGTGCCTGGACCTTTCGGGACAGGTTCTCTGGAAACACCATATATTTT
>NA|TRBD1|TRBV7-9|TRBJ1-4
CASSLQGQGAEKLFF
TGTGCCAGCAGCTTACAAGGACAGGGAGCTGAAAAACTGTTTTTT
>NA|TRBD2|TRBV11-3|TRBJ2-1
CASSGSGSYNNEQFF
TGTGCCAGCAGCGGTAGCGGGAGCTACAACAATGAGCAGTTCTTC
>NA|NA|TRBV2|TRBJ1-1
CATVGTLRVGGTEAFF
TGTGCCACCGTAGGTACCTTACGGGTAGGGGGCACTGAAGCTTTCTTT
>NA|NA|TRBV5-4|TRBJ2-3
CASSATSTDTQYF
TGTGCCAGCAGCGCGACTAGCACAGATACGCAGTATTTT
>NA|TRBD1|TRBV6-1|TRBJ2-3
CASSERGPVGDTQYF
TGTGCCAGCAGTGAAAGGGGGCCAGTAGGAGATACGCAGTATTTT
>NA|NA|TRBV21-1|TRBJ2-3
CASSPRGGGTDTQYF
TGTGCCAGCAGCCCCCGTGGGGGGGGGACAGATACGCAGTATTTT
>NA|NA|TRBV27|TRBJ1-1
CASSLSSARGTEAFF
TGTGCCAGCAGTTTATCCTCTGCCCGGGGGACTGAAGCTTTCTTT
>NA|TRBD2|TRBV5-1|TRBJ2-7
CASSLSASGGERYF
TGCGCCAGCAGCTTGTCGGCTAGCGGGGGCGAACGGTACTTC
>once|TRBD2|TRBV27|TRBJ2-5
CASSSPGLAVQETQYF
TGTGCCAGCAGTTCCCCGGGACTAGCGGTACAAGAGACCCAGTACTTC
>NA|TRBD1|TRBV19|TRBJ1-1
CASISGGTEAFF
TGTGCCAGTATCTCAGGGGGCACTGAAGCTTTCTTT
>NA|NA|TRBV5-6|TRBJ2-1
CASSVEQGILNEQFF
TGTGCCAGCAGCGTTGAGCAGGGGATCTTGAATGAGCAGTTCTTC
>NA|TRBD1|TRBV12-3/TRBV12-4|TRBJ1-1
CASSSDRVTYLF
TGTGCCAGCAGCTCCGACAGGGTAACCTATCTGTTC
>NA|TRBD1|TRBV27|TRBJ2-7
CASSLSGTGGYEQYF
TGTGCCAGCAGTCTCTCCGGGACAGGGGGCTACGAGCAGTACTTC
>NA|NA|TRBV2|TRBJ2-1
CASSSYNEQFF
TGTGCCAGCAGTTCATACAATGAGCAGTTCTTC